Listed below are T cell receptor beta chains from one sample, sequenced in a study of radiotherapy plus CTLA-4 blockade in lung cancer. Libraries were prepared by immunoSEQ multiplex PCR; TCRdb keeps only in-frame clonotypes and omits some of them. The table records roughly 30,000 clones, approximately 80% of them present only once. This sample comprised peripheral blood, obtained from a patient treated with radiotherapy plus ipilimumab. The receptors were sampled from a human donor with non-small cell lung cancer who had stable disease on radiotherapy plus ipilimumab. Both conserved end residues are part of each CDR3. The D gene is left open where the match is weak. The size entry is marked missing in some rows and otherwise reads once, few, many or a size class.

clone_size: NA
j_call: TRBJ1-1
d_call: TRBD1
v_call: TRBV27
cdr3_aa: CASSLDGTGGTAFF
cdr3_nt: TGTGCCAGCAGTTTAGATGGGACAGGGGGCACTGCTTTCTTT

clone_size: NA
j_call: TRBJ1-2
d_call: NA
v_call: TRBV5-6
cdr3_aa: CASRTGFDVYGYTF
cdr3_nt: TGTGCCAGCAGGACGGGCTTCGACGTCTATGGCTACACCTTC

clone_size: NA
j_call: TRBJ1-2
d_call: NA
v_call: TRBV19
cdr3_aa: CASSPTDRRYGYTF
cdr3_nt: TGTGCCAGTAGTCCAACCGACAGACGCTATGGCTACACCTTC

clone_size: NA
j_call: TRBJ1-5
d_call: TRBD1
v_call: TRBV2
cdr3_aa: CASRTGASGQPQHF
cdr3_nt: TGTGCCAGCAGGACAGGGGCCTCTGGTCAGCCCCAGCATTTT

clone_size: NA
j_call: TRBJ2-1
d_call: TRBD1
v_call: TRBV5-1
cdr3_aa: CASSLEATGKNEQFF
cdr3_nt: TGCGCCAGCAGCTTGGAGGCGACAGGGAAAAATGAGCAGTTCTTC

clone_size: NA
j_call: TRBJ1-1
d_call: NA
v_call: TRBV4-1
cdr3_aa: CASSQAQPHGNTEAFF
cdr3_nt: TGCGCCAGCAGCCAAGCCCAACCCCATGGGAACACTGAAGCTTTCTTT

clone_size: few
j_call: TRBJ1-5
d_call: NA
v_call: TRBV18
cdr3_aa: CASSPSESQPQHF
cdr3_nt: TGTGCCAGCTCACCCTCGGAAAGTCAGCCCCAGCATTTT

clone_size: NA
j_call: TRBJ2-3
d_call: NA
v_call: TRBV6-5
cdr3_aa: CASGGASTDTQYF
cdr3_nt: TGTGCCAGCGGGGGGGCCAGCACAGATACGCAGTATTTT

clone_size: NA
j_call: TRBJ1-2
d_call: NA
v_call: TRBV7-8
cdr3_aa: CASSPNREVYGYTF
cdr3_nt: TGTGCCAGCAGCCCGAACAGGGAGGTCTATGGCTACACCTTC

clone_size: NA
j_call: TRBJ1-4
d_call: TRBD1
v_call: TRBV4-1
cdr3_aa: CASSQLDRDEKLFF
cdr3_nt: TGCGCCAGCAGCCAACTGGACAGGGATGAAAAACTGTTTTTT

clone_size: few
j_call: TRBJ1-6
d_call: NA
v_call: TRBV5-4
cdr3_aa: CASSADWNSPLHF
cdr3_nt: TGTGCCAGCAGCGCGGATTGGAATTCACCCCTCCACTTT

clone_size: NA
j_call: TRBJ2-5
d_call: NA
v_call: TRBV6-6
cdr3_aa: CASSSRLGGAQYF
cdr3_nt: TGTGCCAGCAGTTCGCGCCTAGGGGGGGCCCAGTACTTC

clone_size: NA
j_call: TRBJ1-2
d_call: TRBD1
v_call: TRBV28
cdr3_aa: CASSLTGEGYTF
cdr3_nt: TGTGCCAGCAGCCTAACAGGGGAGGGCTACACCTTC

clone_size: NA
j_call: TRBJ1-6
d_call: NA
v_call: TRBV6-4
cdr3_aa: CASSEGRSANSPLHF
cdr3_nt: TGTGCCAGCAGTGAAGGGCGCAGCGCTAATTCACCCCTCCACTTT

clone_size: NA
j_call: TRBJ1-1
d_call: TRBD1
v_call: TRBV7-2
cdr3_aa: CASSLAGTGGTEAFF
cdr3_nt: TGTGCCAGCAGCTTAGCCGGGACAGGGGGCACTGAAGCTTTCTTT

clone_size: NA
j_call: TRBJ1-2
d_call: NA
v_call: TRBV2
cdr3_aa: CASKERANYGYTF
cdr3_nt: TGTGCCAGCAAGGAGAGGGCCAACTATGGCTACACCTTC

clone_size: NA
j_call: TRBJ2-2
d_call: NA
v_call: TRBV9
cdr3_aa: CASSAGLPLNTGELFF
cdr3_nt: TGTGCCAGCAGCGCGGGACTTCCCCTGAACACCGGGGAGCTGTTTTTT

clone_size: NA
j_call: TRBJ2-5
d_call: NA
v_call: TRBV5-1
cdr3_aa: CASSLDQETQYF
cdr3_nt: TGCGCCAGCAGCTTGGACCAAGAGACCCAGTACTTC

clone_size: NA
j_call: TRBJ1-1
d_call: NA
v_call: TRBV2
cdr3_aa: CASSEWGGAFF
cdr3_nt: TGTGCCAGCAGTGAATGGGGTGGAGCTTTCTTT

clone_size: NA
j_call: TRBJ1-1
d_call: TRBD1
v_call: TRBV5-1
cdr3_aa: CASSEPRTGDTEAFF
cdr3_nt: TGCGCCAGCAGCGAGCCGAGGACAGGGGACACTGAAGCTTTCTTT

clone_size: NA
j_call: TRBJ1-1
d_call: NA
v_call: TRBV9
cdr3_aa: CASSPLDSLNTEAFF
cdr3_nt: TGTGCCAGCAGCCCCCTGGACAGCTTAAACACTGAAGCCTTCTTT

clone_size: NA
j_call: TRBJ2-1
d_call: TRBD1
v_call: TRBV27
cdr3_aa: CASSPGTGGDLLYNEQFF
cdr3_nt: TGTGCCAGCAGTCCTGGGACAGGGGGGGATCTACTCTACAATGAGCAGTTCTTC

clone_size: NA
j_call: TRBJ1-3
d_call: NA
v_call: TRBV4-1
cdr3_aa: CASSQGGRGRGTGNTIYF
cdr3_nt: TGCGCCAGCAGCCAAGGGGGGCGGGGAAGAGGGACCGGAAACACCATATATTTT

clone_size: NA
j_call: TRBJ1-2
d_call: NA
v_call: TRBV10-3
cdr3_aa: CAIGASNYGYTF
cdr3_nt: TGTGCCATTGGGGCCTCTAACTATGGCTACACCTTC

clone_size: once
j_call: TRBJ2-3
d_call: TRBD2
v_call: TRBV19
cdr3_aa: CASSGGGKSDTQYF
cdr3_nt: TGTGCCAGTAGTGGCGGGGGGAAATCAGATACGCAGTATTTT

clone_size: NA
j_call: TRBJ2-5
d_call: NA
v_call: TRBV5-1
cdr3_aa: CASSWSRASGQETQYF
cdr3_nt: TGCGCCAGCAGCTGGAGCCGGGCCTCAGGGCAAGAGACCCAGTACTTC

clone_size: NA
j_call: TRBJ2-7
d_call: TRBD1
v_call: TRBV2
cdr3_aa: CASRSTGGYGYEQYF
cdr3_nt: TGTGCCAGCAGGTCGACAGGGGGCTACGGCTACGAGCAGTACTTC

clone_size: NA
j_call: TRBJ2-5
d_call: NA
v_call: TRBV6-5
cdr3_aa: CASSYLAYGLPKTQYF
cdr3_nt: TGTGCCAGCAGTTACCTAGCTTACGGACTCCCGAAGACCCAGTACTTC

clone_size: once
j_call: TRBJ2-3
d_call: NA
v_call: TRBV5-4
cdr3_aa: CASSLNPTDTQYF
cdr3_nt: TGTGCCAGCAGCTTGAATCCCACAGATACGCAGTATTTT

clone_size: NA
j_call: TRBJ2-5
d_call: NA
v_call: TRBV2
cdr3_aa: CASSAGVYQETQYF
cdr3_nt: TGTGCCAGCAGTGCGGGTGTATACCAAGAGACCCAGTACTTC

clone_size: few
j_call: TRBJ2-7
d_call: NA
v_call: TRBV7-2
cdr3_aa: CASSLGAYEQYF
cdr3_nt: TGTGCCAGCAGCTTAGGGGCCTACGAGCAGTACTTC

clone_size: NA
j_call: TRBJ1-1
d_call: NA
v_call: TRBV7-2
cdr3_aa: CASSLFQEAFF
cdr3_nt: TGTGCCAGCAGCTTATTCCAAGAAGCTTTCTTT

clone_size: NA
j_call: TRBJ1-2
d_call: TRBD1
v_call: TRBV11-2
cdr3_aa: CASSPVFRKDRRTAGYTF
cdr3_nt: TGTGCCAGCAGCCCCGTTTTCAGGAAGGACAGGAGGACCGCTGGCTACACCTTC

clone_size: NA
j_call: TRBJ2-5
d_call: NA
v_call: TRBV11-3
cdr3_aa: CASSLGQKETQYF
cdr3_nt: TGTGCCAGCAGCTTAGGGCAGAAGGAGACCCAGTACTTC

clone_size: NA
j_call: TRBJ1-4
d_call: TRBD1
v_call: TRBV4-1
cdr3_aa: CASSQRDRVNEKLFF
cdr3_nt: TGCGCCAGCAGCCAAAGGGACAGAGTAAATGAAAAACTGTTTTTT

clone_size: NA
j_call: TRBJ2-1
d_call: TRBD1
v_call: TRBV6-5
cdr3_aa: CASAPQGAGNEQFF
cdr3_nt: TGTGCCAGCGCCCCCCAGGGGGCAGGCAATGAGCAGTTCTTC

clone_size: few
j_call: TRBJ1-2
d_call: NA
v_call: TRBV6-5
cdr3_aa: CASSYSGSNYGYTF
cdr3_nt: TGTGCCAGCAGTTACTCAGGCAGCAACTATGGCTACACCTTC

clone_size: NA
j_call: TRBJ2-2
d_call: NA
v_call: TRBV18
cdr3_aa: CASSPRSGELFF
cdr3_nt: TGTGCCAGCTCACCTAGGTCTGGGGAGCTGTTTTTT

clone_size: NA
j_call: TRBJ2-4
d_call: NA
v_call: TRBV2
cdr3_aa: CASSEVASGAKNIQYF
cdr3_nt: TGTGCCAGCAGTGAAGTGGCAAGCGGGGCCAAAAACATTCAGTACTTC

clone_size: NA
j_call: TRBJ1-6
d_call: TRBD1
v_call: TRBV27
cdr3_aa: CASSRDRGRSAGSPLHF
cdr3_nt: TGTGCCAGCAGCCGGGACAGGGGGCGATCAGCGGGTTCACCCCTCCACTTT

clone_size: NA
j_call: TRBJ2-4
d_call: TRBD2
v_call: TRBV7-2
cdr3_aa: CASSTTSGGPSVAKNIQYF
cdr3_nt: TGTGCCAGCAGTACGACTAGCGGGGGGCCTTCCGTAGCCAAAAACATTCAGTACTTC

clone_size: NA
j_call: TRBJ1-1
d_call: TRBD1
v_call: TRBV28
cdr3_aa: CASVTGVANTEAFF
cdr3_nt: TGTGCCAGCGTTACAGGGGTAGCGAACACTGAAGCTTTCTTT

clone_size: NA
j_call: TRBJ2-1
d_call: NA
v_call: TRBV5-4
cdr3_aa: CASALAGGQLGYNEQFF
cdr3_nt: TGTGCCAGCGCCCTGGCCGGGGGGCAATTGGGCTACAATGAGCAGTTCTTC

clone_size: few
j_call: TRBJ1-2
d_call: TRBD1
v_call: TRBV7-2
cdr3_aa: CASSFGTGGANYGYTF
cdr3_nt: TGTGCCAGCAGCTTTGGGACAGGGGGCGCCAACTATGGCTACACCTTC

clone_size: NA
j_call: TRBJ1-3
d_call: NA
v_call: TRBV11-3
cdr3_aa: CASSLDGGNTIYF
cdr3_nt: TGTGCCAGCAGCTTAGACGGGGGGAACACCATATATTTT

clone_size: NA
j_call: TRBJ1-5
d_call: NA
v_call: TRBV5-4
cdr3_aa: CASSFRPTRTVRNQPQHF
cdr3_nt: TGTGCCAGCAGCTTCCGGCCTACAAGGACAGTCCGCAATCAGCCCCAGCATTTT

clone_size: NA
j_call: TRBJ2-3
d_call: NA
v_call: TRBV6-5
cdr3_aa: CASSKPGTDTQYF
cdr3_nt: TGTGCCAGCAGTAAACCAGGGACAGATACGCAGTATTTT

clone_size: NA
j_call: TRBJ2-7
d_call: NA
v_call: TRBV20-1
cdr3_aa: CSARTNYEQYF
cdr3_nt: TGCAGTGCTAGGACTAACTACGAGCAGTACTTC

clone_size: NA
j_call: TRBJ1-6
d_call: TRBD1
v_call: TRBV6-1
cdr3_aa: CASSVGDRGNSPLHF
cdr3_nt: TGTGCCAGCAGTGTGGGGGACAGGGGAAATTCACCCCTCCACTTT

clone_size: NA
j_call: TRBJ1-1
d_call: NA
v_call: TRBV7-9
cdr3_aa: CASSLAGLPGTEAFF
cdr3_nt: TGTGCCAGCAGCTTAGCCGGTCTCCCGGGCACTGAAGCTTTCTTT

clone_size: NA
j_call: TRBJ1-2
d_call: TRBD1
v_call: TRBV6-1
cdr3_aa: CASRRDRGNYGYTF
cdr3_nt: TGTGCCAGCAGGAGGGACAGGGGTAACTATGGCTACACCTTC

clone_size: NA
j_call: TRBJ2-1
d_call: NA
v_call: TRBV9
cdr3_aa: CASSVEQYSYNEQFF
cdr3_nt: TGTGCCAGCAGCGTAGAACAGTATTCATACAATGAGCAGTTCTTC

clone_size: NA
j_call: TRBJ2-7
d_call: NA
v_call: TRBV11-2
cdr3_aa: CASSLGAGEQYF
cdr3_nt: TGTGCCAGCAGCTTAGGGGCGGGGGAGCAGTACTTC

clone_size: NA
j_call: TRBJ1-1
d_call: NA
v_call: TRBV27
cdr3_aa: CATGYRLNTEAFF
cdr3_nt: TGTGCCACCGGGTACAGGTTGAACACTGAAGCTTTCTTT

clone_size: NA
j_call: TRBJ2-1
d_call: NA
v_call: TRBV30
cdr3_aa: CALKQGWNEQFF
cdr3_nt: TGTGCCCTAAAACAGGGTTGGAATGAGCAGTTCTTC